The next 31 T cell receptor beta chains were all read from a single sample in a study of post-analysis software for immune sequencing data. No antigen is known for these receptors. Unique molecular identifiers tagged the TCR beta cDNA libraries. Using its own MiXCR run on the PCR reads, TCRdb lists one record per CDR3 protein. The sample consists of roughly 800,000 distinct CDR3 sequences, around 42% of them appearing once. Study outcomes and limitations: Patients used several TRBV segments, including TRBV5-6, TRBV5-1 and TRBV20-1, more often than controls.

What was sequenced was blood. The receptors were gathered from a girl between 10 and 17 years old with multiple sclerosis.

The rearrangement joins TRBV7-9 to TRBJ1-1; possibly TRBD1 for D (6 bases). V was shortened by 4 bases and J by 5 bases, with 14 bases between the two germline ends. Germline V CDR1 and CDR2: SEHNR, FQNEAQ (reference sequence). CDR3 length equals 14 residues. This chain's CDR3 is CASSSGGGWTEAFF. The CDR3 bases are TGTGCCAGCAGCTCGGGGGGGGGCTGGACTGAAGCTTTCTTT.

The chain uses TRBV20-1 and TRBJ2-3, with no clear D. V lost 0 bases to trimming and J lost 0 bases, with 13 bases between them. This CDR3 comprises 16 residues. The germline CDR1 and CDR2 sequences are DFQATT and SNEGSKA (reference sequence). The CDR3 spells CSARDMRITSTDTQYF. The CDR3, as DNA: TGCAGTGCTAGAGATATGAGGATCACTAGCACAGATACGCAGTATTTT.

The chain combines TRBV9 with TRBJ1-3; D is unresolved. Trimming left V 1 base short and J 2 bases short, with 7 bases between. This CDR3 region has 14 residues. Germline V gene lookup returns CDR1 SGDLS and CDR2 YYNGEE. The CDR3 coding sequence is TGTGCCAGCAGCGTAACAGAGGCTGGAAACACCATATATTTT. Encoded protein: CASSVTEAGNTIYF.

CDR3 protein: CASSSYQSSYNEQFF. The CDR3 bases are TGTGCCAGCAGCTCTTACCAGAGCTCCTACAATGAGCAGTTCTTC. The rearrangement links TRBV12-3 or TRBV12-4 to TRBJ2-1; D is unresolved. The CDR3 extends over 15 amino acids. V lost 6 bases and J lost 0, with 12 bases in between.

J is TRBJ2-7 and V is TRBV5-5, with a tentative D call TRBD1 (7 bases). Germline V lookup: CDR1 SGHKS, CDR2 YYEKEE (reference sequence). Trimming took 7 bases from V and 0 from J, leaving 20 bases between them. There are 16 residues in the CDR3. The CDR3 DNA follows: TGTGCCAGCGGCAGGGGGGAGGACAGATACTCCTACGAGCAGTACTTC. Protein product: CASGRGEDRYSYEQYF.

The rearrangement links TRBV6-6 to TRBJ1-4; a weak D match, TRBD1 (5 bases). From germline, CDR1 is MNHNY and CDR2 SVGAGI (reference sequence). CDR3 length: 13 residues. Trimming took 5 bases from V and 8 from J, leaving 12 bases between them. The CDR3 is CASSGTGTEKLFF. The CDR3 DNA follows: TGTGCCAGCAGTGGTACAGGCACGGAAAAACTGTTTTTT.

This clonotype turned up a few times. V usage is TRBV3-1 and J usage is TRBJ1-1; D gene ambiguous. V gave up 1 base and J gave up 4 bases, with 19 bases separating them. The CDR3 spans 17 residues. The V gene's germline CDR1 is LGHDT and CDR2 YNNKEL (reference sequence). The chain's CDR3 is CASSQGLNLGLGTEAFF. The CDR3 nucleotides are TGTGCCAGCAGCCAAGGTCTAAACCTGGGTTTAGGCACTGAAGCTTTCTTT.

The chain is built from TRBV12-3 or TRBV12-4 and TRBJ1-5; D might be TRBD1 (5 bases). Trimming shortened V by 1 base and J by 7 bases, and 14 bases separated the two germline ends. CDR3 length equals 15 residues. CDR3 DNA sequence: TGTGCCAGCAGTTTAGGTAAGGACACGGCACAGCCCCAGCATTTT. It translates to CASSLGKDTAQPQHF.

The chain combines TRBV2 with TRBJ2-3; the D call may be TRBD1 or TRBD2 (5 bases each). The CDR3 extends over 15 amino acids. Deletions cut 5 bases from V and 1 base from J, with 13 bases between. Germline CDR1 reads SNHLY; CDR2 reads FYNNEI. Here the CDR3 reads CASSTSLGGTDTQYF. DNA for the CDR3: TGTGCCAGCAGTACTAGTCTAGGGGGCACAGATACGCAGTATTTT.

This clonotype showed up just a few times. V and J are TRBV10-3 and TRBJ2-5, with TRBD1 matching over 10 bases. V shed 7 bases and J 6 bases; nucleotides not matched to a gene: 8. The CDR3 totals 14 residues. Germline V CDR1 and CDR2: ENHRY, SYGVKD. In DNA form, the CDR3 reads TGTGCCATCACGTCGGACAGGGGGGGGAAGACCCAGTACTTC. Amino acid sequence: CAITSDRGGKTQYF.

This chain connects TRBV7-8 to TRBJ2-7; 8 bases match TRBD1. V was pared by 1 base and J by 1 base, with 3 bases of the junction left unmatched. Germline V gene sequence: CDR1 SGHVS, CDR2 FQNEAQ. There are 15 residues in the CDR3. Here the CDR3 reads CASSLGGQESYEQYF. In DNA, the CDR3 is TGTGCCAGCAGCTTAGGGGGACAGGAATCCTACGAGCAGTACTTC. The full variable domain, with the rest looked up from reference TRBV7-8 and TRBJ2-7, is GAGVSQSPRYKVAKRGQDVALRCDPISGHVSLFWYQQALGQGPEFLTYFQNEAQLDKSGLPSDRFFAERPEGSVSTLKIQRTQQEDSAVYLCASSLGGQESYEQYFGPGTRLTVT.

About this clonotype: One junction end disagrees with the germline gene, perhaps due to a read error. The rearrangement joins TRBV7-7 to TRBJ2-1; 15 bases align to TRBD2. In germline, CDR1 is SSHAT, CDR2 FNYEAQ (reference sequence). The CDR3 is made up of 20 amino acids. The CDR3 is CASSLEVRTSGRAFFNEQFF. The CDR3 bases are TGTGCTAGCAGCTTAGAGGTCCGGACTAGCGGGAGGGCCTTTTTTAATGAGCAGTTCTTC.

There are a few counts of this clonotype. The V and J genes are TRBV6-1 and TRBJ2-7, with a weak D call TRBD1 (6 bases). CDR1 is MNHNS and CDR2 is SASEGT in the germline V gene. V lost 6 bases to trimming and J lost 0 bases, with 24 bases between them. This CDR3 is 18 amino acids long. The CDR3 DNA reads as TGTGCCAGCAGGACCCAATCCGGGACAAGGAGTTACTCCTACGAGCAGTACTTC. Translating it yields CASRTQSGTRSYSYEQYF.

In this sample, this clonotype turned up many times. The chain links TRBV15 to TRBJ2-7; no definite D call. Trimming pared 0 bases from V and 5 bases from J, leaving 14 bases between. CDR3 length equals 15 residues. Germline V CDR1 and CDR2: LNHNV, YYDKDF (reference sequence). CDR3 in DNA: TGTGCCACCAGCAGAGATGCGGCTAGTATTGACGAGCAGTACTTC. It translates to CATSRDAASIDEQYF.

This sequence joins TRBV6-1 and TRBJ2-5, with D possibly TRBD2 on 6 matching bases. The germline gives CDR1 MNHNS, CDR2 SASEGT. The CDR3 contains 12 residues. V was shortened by 7 bases and J by 11 bases, with 17 bases between the two germline ends. The CDR3 bases are TGTGCCAGCACTGGGACTCTCTGGGAGCAGTACTTC. Its protein product is CASTGTLWEQYF.

The gene calls are TRBV4-1 and TRBJ1-5, with D maybe TRBD1 (5 bases). The V end lost 5 bases, the J end lost 0 bases, and 11 bases lay between the germline ends. This CDR3 region has 15 residues. From germline, CDR1 is MGHRA and CDR2 YSYEKL. The CDR3 sequence: CASSYDRFSNQPQHF. The CDR3 DNA reads as TGCGCCAGCAGCTATGACAGATTTAGCAATCAGCCCCAGCATTTT.

A few counts support this clonotype. This chain joins TRBV27 and TRBJ2-1, with D unclear. The CDR3 length is 12 residues. CDR1 and CDR2 (germline): MNHEY, SMNVEV (reference sequence). V lost 4 bases, J lost 10 bases, and 11 bases lay in between. This CDR3 reads CASSSPLGEQFF. CDR3 nucleotide sequence: TGTGCCAGCAGTTCCCCCTTAGGGGAGCAGTTCTTC.

This chain links TRBV6-1 with TRBJ1-4, with D tentatively TRBD1 (6 bases). CDR1 is MNHNS, CDR2 SASEGT, per germline. The CDR3 is made up of 16 amino acids. Trimming removed 5 bases at V and 3 bases at J, with 16 bases between. CDR3 DNA sequence: TGTGCCAGCAGTCGGTCTCAGGGGTGGGCTAATGAAAAACTGTTTTTT. Amino acid sequence: CASSRSQGWANEKLFF.

This chain links TRBV19 with TRBJ1-5; D is possibly TRBD1 (6 bases). V dropped 7 bases and J dropped 7 bases, with 20 bases sitting between them. This CDR3 region has 15 residues. CDR1 and CDR2 (germline): LNHDA, SQIVND (reference sequence). The CDR3 bases are TGTGCCAGTACCTTCGATCTGGGGGGCCGGCAGCCCCAGCATTTT. Translated: CASTFDLGGRQPQHF.

This clonotype was picked up a small number of times. The chain is built from TRBV5-1 and TRBJ1-3; D gene unclear. The germline V and J ends were trimmed by 4 bases and 5 bases, with 16 bases remaining between them. This CDR3 is built from 15 residues. CDR1 and CDR2 from the germline V gene are SGHRS and YFSETQ. The CDR3 here is CASSLPSEGRNTIYF. The CDR3 bases are TGCGCCAGCAGCCTCCCATCGGAAGGGAGAAACACCATATATTTT.

This clonotype was seen a handful of times. The chain has TRBV29-1 and TRBJ2-1, with D perhaps matching TRBD1 (6 bases). CDR3 length: 12 residues. With 7 bases removed from V and 4 bases from J, the gap between germline ends came to 11 bases. Germline V lookup: CDR1 SQVTM, CDR2 ANQGSEA. The CDR3 protein is CSAETGYNEQFF. DNA of the CDR3: TGCAGCGCCGAAACAGGGTACAATGAGCAGTTCTTC.

The J gene is TRBJ2-7, the V gene TRBV4-1; 9 bases agree with TRBD1. Germline V gene lookup returns CDR1 MGHRA and CDR2 YSYEKL. The ends lost 3 bases at V and 7 bases at J; junction bases unmatched: 7. The CDR3 loop spans 14 amino acids. In DNA form, the CDR3 reads TGCGCCAGCAGCCAGGGGGACAGGGTGGGGGAGCAGTACTTC. Translation: CASSQGDRVGEQYF.

V is TRBV5-1 and J is TRBJ2-7; 7 bases fit TRBD1. Unmatched junction bases numbered 8, after V lost 7 bases and J lost 4 bases. The CDR3 sequence is 13 residues long. The germline V gene encodes CDR1 SGHRS and CDR2 YFSETQ. Here the CDR3 DNA reads TGCGCCAGCGTCACAGGGGATCGGTACGAGCAGTACTTC. It codes for CASVTGDRYEQYF.

This clonotype has only one observation. One end of the junction does not line up with germline, which may come from a read error. The CDR3 is CASSYGPSPGVFGNIRYF. The CDR3 DNA follows: TGTGCCAGCAGTTACGGACCCTCACCCGGGGTGTTTGGAAACATTCGGTACTTC. The rearrangement links TRBV12-3 or TRBV12-4 to TRBJ2-4, with TRBD2 as a possible D gene (5 bases). CDR3 length equals 18 residues.

V is TRBV27 and J is TRBJ2-7; 8 bases map to TRBD2. CDR1 is MNHEY, CDR2 SMNVEV, per germline (reference sequence). CDR3 length: 17 amino acids. V gave up 6 bases and J gave up 0 bases; unmatched junction bases: 13. This CDR3 is CASSYASLAGPSYEQYF. In DNA form, the CDR3 reads TGTGCCAGCAGCTACGCATCCTTAGCGGGGCCCTCCTACGAGCAGTACTTC.

V is TRBV7-2 and J is TRBJ2-7; TRBD2 agrees at 8 bases. Germline V gene lookup returns CDR1 SGHTA and CDR2 FQGNSA. Trimming at V came to 6 bases and at J to 5 bases, leaving 9 bases not matched to a gene. The CDR3 has 14 residues. CDR3 nucleotides: TGTGCCAGCAGTCTAGCGGGCCCGAGAAACGAGCAGTACTTC. Residues: CASSLAGPRNEQYF.

The count of this clonotype is one. The chain is built from TRBV19 and TRBJ2-7, with 9 bases aligning to TRBD2. J was trimmed by 2 bases and V by 9 bases; bases with no gene match: 11. This CDR3 is 15 amino acids long. CDR1 and CDR2 from the germline V gene are LNHDA and SQIVND (reference sequence). The CDR3 DNA follows: TGTGCCAGCCGACTTTCGACTAGCGGAACCTACGAGCAGTACTTC. It is translated as CASRLSTSGTYEQYF. The full variable domain, with the rest looked up from reference TRBV19 and TRBJ2-7, is DGGITQSPKYLFRKEGQNVTLSCEQNLNHDAMYWYRQDPGQGLRLIYYSQIVNDFQKGDIAEGYSVSREKKESFPLTVTSAQKNPTAFYLCASRLSTSGTYEQYFGPGTRLTVT.

The V and J genes are TRBV13 and TRBJ2-1, with D unresolved. Between the trimmed V and J ends, which lost 4 bases and 5 bases, there was a span of 15 bases. The CDR3 spans 15 residues. The germline V gene has CDR1 PRHDT and CDR2 FYEKMQ (reference sequence). The CDR3: CASSSTFPVDNEQFF. The CDR3 DNA is TGTGCCAGCAGCTCCACCTTCCCGGTTGACAATGAGCAGTTCTTC.

This chain joins TRBV7-6 and TRBJ2-7, with unresolved D. V lost 4 bases, J lost 3 bases, and 19 bases lay in between. CDR1 is SGHVS, CDR2 FNYEAQ, per germline. The CDR3 is 16 residues long. CDR3 nucleotide sequence: TGTGCCAGCAGCTCACTCGCCGGCAGATCCGGCTACGAGCAGTACTTC. Its translation: CASSSLAGRSGYEQYF.

About this clonotype: Its ends do not fully match the called genes, so a read error is possible. The chain carries TRBV6-2 or TRBV6-3 and TRBJ2-3, with D unresolved. The germline V gene encodes CDR1 MNHEY and CDR2 SVGEGT. This CDR3 region has 14 residues. CDR3 bases: TGTGCCGGCAGTGGACCCCGCGTACGGGATACGCAGTATTTT. Translation: CAGSGPRVRDTQYF.

This clonotype was observed a few times. The rearrangement links TRBV6-5 to TRBJ2-1; TRBD1 or TRBD2 may be the D gene (5 bases each). Per the germline V gene, CDR1 is MNHEY and CDR2 is SVGAGI. The CDR3 is made up of 18 amino acids. Trimming took 0 bases from V and 2 from J, leaving 17 bases between them. CDR3 sequence: CASSYSRGARGPYNEQFF. Here the CDR3 DNA reads TGTGCCAGCAGTTACTCGAGAGGGGCTAGGGGACCCTACAATGAGCAGTTCTTC.